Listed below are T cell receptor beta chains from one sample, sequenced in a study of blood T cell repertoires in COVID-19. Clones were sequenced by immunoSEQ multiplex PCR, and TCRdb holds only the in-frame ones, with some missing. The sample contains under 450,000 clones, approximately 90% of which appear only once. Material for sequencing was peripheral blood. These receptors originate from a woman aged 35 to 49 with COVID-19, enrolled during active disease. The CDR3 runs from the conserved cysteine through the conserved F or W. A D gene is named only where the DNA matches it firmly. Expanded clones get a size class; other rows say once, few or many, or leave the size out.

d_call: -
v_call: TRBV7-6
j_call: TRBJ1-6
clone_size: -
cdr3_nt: TGTGCCAGCAGCTTAGAGGCGGGTTTTTATAATTCACCCCTCCACTTT
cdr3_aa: CASSLEAGFYNSPLHF

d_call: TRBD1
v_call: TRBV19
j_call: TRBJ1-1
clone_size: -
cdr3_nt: TGTGCCAGTACAACAGGGGCGATGAACACTGAAGCTTTCTTT
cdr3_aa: CASTTGAMNTEAFF

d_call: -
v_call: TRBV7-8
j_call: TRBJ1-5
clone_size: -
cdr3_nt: TGTGCCAGCAGGAAATATGGGGAGGGCCAGCCCCAGCATTTT
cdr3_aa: CASRKYGEGQPQHF

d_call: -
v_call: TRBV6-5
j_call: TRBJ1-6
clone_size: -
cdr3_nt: TGTGCCAGCAGTTTGAGGAATTCACCCCTCCACTTT
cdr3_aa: CASSLRNSPLHF

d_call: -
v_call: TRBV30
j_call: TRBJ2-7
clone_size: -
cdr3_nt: TGTGCCTGGACCGCTGGAGGAGGCTCATCTCCTCGAAGGCCCTACGAGCAGTACTTC
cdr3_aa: CAWTAGGGSSPRRPYEQYF

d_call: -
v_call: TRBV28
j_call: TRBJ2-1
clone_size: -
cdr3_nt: TGTGCCAGCAGTTTAAGGGCTTCGGGAGAAGACAGTGAGCAGTTCTTC
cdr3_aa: CASSLRASGEDSEQFF

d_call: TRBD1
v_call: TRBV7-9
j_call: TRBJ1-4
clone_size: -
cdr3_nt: TGTGCCAGCAGCATAGGACAGGGTCTCGTCGCTGAAAAACTGTTTTTT
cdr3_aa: CASSIGQGLVAEKLFF

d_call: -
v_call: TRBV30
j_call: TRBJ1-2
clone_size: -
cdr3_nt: TGTGCCTGGGAAGGAGGGAGACGTCGATTCGTTGGGGGCTACACCTTC
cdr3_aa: CAWEGGRRRFVGGYTF

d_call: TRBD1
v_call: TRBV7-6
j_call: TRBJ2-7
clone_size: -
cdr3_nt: TGTGCCAGCAGCCGAGGACAGGGGATCTCCTACGAGCAGTACTTC
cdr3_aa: CASSRGQGISYEQYF

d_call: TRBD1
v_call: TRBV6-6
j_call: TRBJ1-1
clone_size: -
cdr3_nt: TGTGCCAGCAGTGGTGACAGGGAGGAAGCTTTCTTT
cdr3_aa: CASSGDREEAFF

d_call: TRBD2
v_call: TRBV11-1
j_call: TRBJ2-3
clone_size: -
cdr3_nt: TGTGCCAGCAGCATCTTAGCGGGGGCTGATACGCAGTATTTT
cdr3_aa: CASSILAGADTQYF

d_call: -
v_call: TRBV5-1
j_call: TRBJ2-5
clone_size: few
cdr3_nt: TGCGCCAGCAGCGCCCCACGGGGTACCCAAGAGACCCAGTACTTC
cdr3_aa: CASSAPRGTQETQYF

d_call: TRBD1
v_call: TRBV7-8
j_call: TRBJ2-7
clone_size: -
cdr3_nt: TGTGCCAGCAGCCCAGAATGGGACAGGACCTACGAGCAGTACTTC
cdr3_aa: CASSPEWDRTYEQYF

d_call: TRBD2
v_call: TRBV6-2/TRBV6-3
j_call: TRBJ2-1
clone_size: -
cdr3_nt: TGTGCCAGCAGTTCGTGGGGGGGGTACAATGAGCAGTTCTTC
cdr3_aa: CASSSWGGYNEQFF

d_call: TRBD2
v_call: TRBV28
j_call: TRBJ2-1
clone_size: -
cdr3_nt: TGTGCCAGCAGTTTCCTGGGGGGACTAGCTCCCTACAATGAGCAGTTCTTC
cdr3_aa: CASSFLGGLAPYNEQFF

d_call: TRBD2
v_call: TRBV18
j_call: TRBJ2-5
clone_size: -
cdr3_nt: TGTGCCAGCTCATTGACTAGCGCCGAAGAGACCCAGTACTTC
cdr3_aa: CASSLTSAEETQYF

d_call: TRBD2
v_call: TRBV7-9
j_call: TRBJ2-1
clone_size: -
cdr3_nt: TGTGCCAGCAGCCAGACTAGCGGGGGGGCGTTCGATGAGCAGTTCTTC
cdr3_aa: CASSQTSGGAFDEQFF

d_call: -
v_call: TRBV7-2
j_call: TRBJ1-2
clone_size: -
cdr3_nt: TGTGCCAGCAGCCGCCCTCAGACAGATCGCTACACCTTC
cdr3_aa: CASSRPQTDRYTF

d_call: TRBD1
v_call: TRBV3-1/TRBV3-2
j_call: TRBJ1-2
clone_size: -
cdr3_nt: TGTGCCACCCAAAATAGGGCAGGGGGCGTCTATGGCTACACCTTC
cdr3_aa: CATQNRAGGVYGYTF

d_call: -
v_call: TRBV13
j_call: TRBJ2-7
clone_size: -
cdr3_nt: TGTGCCAGCAGCTTGGGCAGTGTACCCCTCGAGCAGTACTTC
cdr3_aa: CASSLGSVPLEQYF

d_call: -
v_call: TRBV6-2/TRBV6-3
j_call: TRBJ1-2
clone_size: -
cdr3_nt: TGTGCCAGCAGTCCGGGGAACTATGGCTACACCTTC
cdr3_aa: CASSPGNYGYTF

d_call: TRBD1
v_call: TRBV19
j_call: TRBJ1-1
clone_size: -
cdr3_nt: TGTGCCAGTAGTATAAAAGGGGGCTCATCCCAAGCTTTCTTT
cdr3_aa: CASSIKGGSSQAFF

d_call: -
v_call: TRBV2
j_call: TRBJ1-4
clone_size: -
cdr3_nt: TGTGCCAGCAGTGAACTAGGGGGATCGGATGAAAAACTGTTTTTT
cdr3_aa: CASSELGGSDEKLFF

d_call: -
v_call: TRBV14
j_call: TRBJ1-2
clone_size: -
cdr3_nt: TGTGCCAGCAGCGTTCACAGGGCCGGCTATGGCTACACCTTC
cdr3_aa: CASSVHRAGYGYTF

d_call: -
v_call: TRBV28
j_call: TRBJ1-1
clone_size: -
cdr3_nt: TGTGCCAGCAGTTTGGATTGGGGCAGGGCCACTGAAGCTTTCTTT
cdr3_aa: CASSLDWGRATEAFF

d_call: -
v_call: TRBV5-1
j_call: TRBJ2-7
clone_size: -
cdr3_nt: TGCGCCAGCAGCTTAAGGGAGACAACCTACGAGCAGTACTTC
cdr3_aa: CASSLRETTYEQYF

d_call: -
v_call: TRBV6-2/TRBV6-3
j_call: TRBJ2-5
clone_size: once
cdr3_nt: TGTGCCAGCAGTTACGCGTGGAGAGTGGAGGAGACCCAGTACTTC
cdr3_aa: CASSYAWRVEETQYF

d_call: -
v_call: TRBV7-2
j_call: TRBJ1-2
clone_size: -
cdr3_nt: TGTGCCAGCAGCTTTTACCGAGCTAACTATGGCTACACCTTC
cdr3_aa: CASSFYRANYGYTF

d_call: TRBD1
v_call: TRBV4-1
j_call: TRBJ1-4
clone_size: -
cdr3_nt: TGCGCCAGCAGCCAACCTGACAGGGTCGGTGAAAAACTGTTTTTT
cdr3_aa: CASSQPDRVGEKLFF

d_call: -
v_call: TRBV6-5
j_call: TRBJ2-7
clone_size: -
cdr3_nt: TGTGCCAGCAGGCCCATCGCGTCGACCTACGAGCAGTACTTC
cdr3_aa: CASRPIASTYEQYF

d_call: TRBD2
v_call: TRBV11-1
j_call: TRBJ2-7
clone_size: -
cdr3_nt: TGTGCCAGCAGCTTATTGGGGACTAGCAGATCCTACGAGCAGTACTTC
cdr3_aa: CASSLLGTSRSYEQYF

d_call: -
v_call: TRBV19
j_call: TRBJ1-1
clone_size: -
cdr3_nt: TGTGCCAGTACCGCGTCAGGGCCTGGAACTGAAGCTTTCTTT
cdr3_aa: CASTASGPGTEAFF

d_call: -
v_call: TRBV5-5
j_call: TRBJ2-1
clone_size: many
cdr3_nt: TGTGCCAGCAGCCGGGGACAGGCGCGACTAGCCTCCTACAATGAGCAGTTCTTC
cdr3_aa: CASSRGQARLASYNEQFF

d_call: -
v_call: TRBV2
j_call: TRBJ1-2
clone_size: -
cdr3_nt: TGTGCCAGCACAGAGACAAATTATGGCTACACCTTC
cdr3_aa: CASTETNYGYTF

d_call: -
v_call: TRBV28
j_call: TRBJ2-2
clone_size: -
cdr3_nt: TGTGCCAGCAGTTTCCTGAACACCGGGGAGCTGTTTTTT
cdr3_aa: CASSFLNTGELFF

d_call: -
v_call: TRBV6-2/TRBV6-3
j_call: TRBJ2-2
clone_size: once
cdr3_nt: TGTGCCAGCAGTTACTCGATAGACAGGCTCACCTGGGAGCTGTTTTTT
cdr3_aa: CASSYSIDRLTWELFF

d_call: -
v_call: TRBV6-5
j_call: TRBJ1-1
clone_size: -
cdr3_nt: TGTGCCAGCAGTTACGGTATACAGTTGAACACTGAAGCTTTCTTT
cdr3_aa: CASSYGIQLNTEAFF

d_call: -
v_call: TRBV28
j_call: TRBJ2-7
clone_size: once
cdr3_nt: TGTGCCAGCAGTTCTCCCGGCCGGGGTGGCTACGAGCAGTACTTC
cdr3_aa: CASSSPGRGGYEQYF

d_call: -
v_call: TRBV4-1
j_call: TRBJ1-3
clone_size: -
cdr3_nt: TGCGCCAGCAGCAAGACCGGCACCCCGGGGGACACCATATATTTT
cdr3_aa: CASSKTGTPGDTIYF

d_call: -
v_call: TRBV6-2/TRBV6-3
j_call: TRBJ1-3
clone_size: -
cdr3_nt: TGTGCCAGCAGTGATGACAGGCGGATAGGAAACACCATATATTTT
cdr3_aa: CASSDDRRIGNTIYF

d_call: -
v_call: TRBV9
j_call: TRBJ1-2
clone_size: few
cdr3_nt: TGTGCCAGCAGCGTAGGGGTAGGGGGTTCTCCGTATGGCTACACCTTC
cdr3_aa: CASSVGVGGSPYGYTF

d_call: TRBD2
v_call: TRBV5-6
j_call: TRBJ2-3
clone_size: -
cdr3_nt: TGTGCCAGCAGCCCGACTAGCGGGACGGCAGATACGCAGTATTTT
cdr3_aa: CASSPTSGTADTQYF

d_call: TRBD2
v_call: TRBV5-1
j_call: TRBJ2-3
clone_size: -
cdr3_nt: TGCGCCAGCAGCTCGGCTTCGACTAGCGGACCCACAGATACGCAGTATTTT
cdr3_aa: CASSSASTSGPTDTQYF

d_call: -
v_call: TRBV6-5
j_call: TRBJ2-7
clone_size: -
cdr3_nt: TGTGCCAGCGCCCCACTAGCTCACGAGCAGTACTTC
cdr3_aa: CASAPLAHEQYF

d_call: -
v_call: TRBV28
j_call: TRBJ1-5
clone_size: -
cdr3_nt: TGTGCCAGCAGTTTACGGAATCAGCCCCAGCATTTT
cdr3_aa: CASSLRNQPQHF

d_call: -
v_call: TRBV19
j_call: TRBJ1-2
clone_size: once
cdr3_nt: TGTGCCAGTAGTCGTACAGTCGATAAGTCGGGGGGCTACACCTTC
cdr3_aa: CASSRTVDKSGGYTF

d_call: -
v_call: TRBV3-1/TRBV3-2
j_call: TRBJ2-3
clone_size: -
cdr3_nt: TGTGCCAGCAGCCAAGTCCGAGGCCAGAACTCAGATACGCAGTATTTT
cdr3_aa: CASSQVRGQNSDTQYF

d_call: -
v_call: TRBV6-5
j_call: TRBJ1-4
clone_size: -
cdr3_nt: TGTGCCAGCAATCGGGTTAATGAAAAACTGTTTTTT
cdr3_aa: CASNRVNEKLFF

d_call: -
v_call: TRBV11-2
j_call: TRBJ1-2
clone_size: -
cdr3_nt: TGTGCCAGCAGCTTAGATTTTTCGGGGAGGGGATATGGCTACACCTTC
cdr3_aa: CASSLDFSGRGYGYTF

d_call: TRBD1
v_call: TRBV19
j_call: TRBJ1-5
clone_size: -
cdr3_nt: TGTGCCAGTAGTATCACCGGGACAGACAATCAGCCCCAGCATTTT
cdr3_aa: CASSITGTDNQPQHF

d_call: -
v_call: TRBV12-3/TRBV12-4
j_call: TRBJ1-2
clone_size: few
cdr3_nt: TGTGCCAGCAGTTTCCCCTTAGCTTATGGCTACACCTTC
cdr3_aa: CASSFPLAYGYTF

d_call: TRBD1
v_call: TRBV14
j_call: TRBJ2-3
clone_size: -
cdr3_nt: TGTGCCAGCAGCCTAACGGGGGACAGGGGGGATACGCAGTATTTT
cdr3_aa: CASSLTGDRGDTQYF

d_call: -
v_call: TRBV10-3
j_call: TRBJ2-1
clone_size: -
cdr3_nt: TGTGCCATCAGTGAGTCACTACAACGACGGTTCTTC
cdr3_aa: CAISESLQRRFF

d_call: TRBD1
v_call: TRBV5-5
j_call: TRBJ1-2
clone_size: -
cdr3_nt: TGTGCCAGCAGCTTGGCCGGAATACGGACAGGCTTTAACTATGGCTACACCTTC
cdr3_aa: CASSLAGIRTGFNYGYTF

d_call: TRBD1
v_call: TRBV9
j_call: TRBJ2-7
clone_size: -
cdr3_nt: TGTGCCAGCAGCGTAGGGGGACAGGGGCCTCCCTACGAGCAGTACTTC
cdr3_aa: CASSVGGQGPPYEQYF

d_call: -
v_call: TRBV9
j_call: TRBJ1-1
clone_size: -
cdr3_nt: TGTGCCAGCAGCGTATACGGGAACACTGAAGCTTTCTTT
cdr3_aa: CASSVYGNTEAFF

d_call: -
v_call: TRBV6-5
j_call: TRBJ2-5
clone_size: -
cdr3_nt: TGTGCCAGCAGTTACTCAGGGGGTATTCAAGAGACCCAGTACTTC
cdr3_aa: CASSYSGGIQETQYF

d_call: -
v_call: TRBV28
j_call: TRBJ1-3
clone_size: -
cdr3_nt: TGTGCCAGCAGTTTAGGGGGGGGCGCGATAGGAAACACCATATATTTT
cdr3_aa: CASSLGGGAIGNTIYF

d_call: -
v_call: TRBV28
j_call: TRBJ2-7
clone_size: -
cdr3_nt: TGTGCCAGCAGTTTGAACCGCCGTGGCCCTAGCTCCTACGAGCAGTACTTC
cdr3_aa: CASSLNRRGPSSYEQYF

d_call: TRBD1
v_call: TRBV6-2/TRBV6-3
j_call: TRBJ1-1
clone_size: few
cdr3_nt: TGTGCCAGCAGTTACACCCTACAGGGGGCAGGGACTGAAGCTTTCTTT
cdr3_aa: CASSYTLQGAGTEAFF